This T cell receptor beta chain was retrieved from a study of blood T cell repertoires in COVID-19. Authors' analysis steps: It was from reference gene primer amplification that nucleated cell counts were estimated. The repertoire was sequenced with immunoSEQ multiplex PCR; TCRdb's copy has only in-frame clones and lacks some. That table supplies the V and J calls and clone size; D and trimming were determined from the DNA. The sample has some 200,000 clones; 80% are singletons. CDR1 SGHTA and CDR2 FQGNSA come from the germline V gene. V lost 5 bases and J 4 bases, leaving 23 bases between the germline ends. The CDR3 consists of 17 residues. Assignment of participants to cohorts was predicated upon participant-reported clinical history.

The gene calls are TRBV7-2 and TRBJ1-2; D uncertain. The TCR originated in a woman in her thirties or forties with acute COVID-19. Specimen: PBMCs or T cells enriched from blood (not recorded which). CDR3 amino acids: CASSDYGRQDYVYGYTF. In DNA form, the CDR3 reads TGTGCCAGCAGCGATTATGGCAGGCAGGACTACGTCTATGGCTACACCTTC. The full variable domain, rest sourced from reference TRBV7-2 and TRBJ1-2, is GAGVSQSPSNKVTEKGKDVELRCDPISGHTALYWYRQSLGQGLEFLIYFQGNSAPDKSGLPSDRFSAERTGGSVSTLTIQRTQQEDSAVYLCASSDYGRQDYVYGYTFGSGTRLTVV.